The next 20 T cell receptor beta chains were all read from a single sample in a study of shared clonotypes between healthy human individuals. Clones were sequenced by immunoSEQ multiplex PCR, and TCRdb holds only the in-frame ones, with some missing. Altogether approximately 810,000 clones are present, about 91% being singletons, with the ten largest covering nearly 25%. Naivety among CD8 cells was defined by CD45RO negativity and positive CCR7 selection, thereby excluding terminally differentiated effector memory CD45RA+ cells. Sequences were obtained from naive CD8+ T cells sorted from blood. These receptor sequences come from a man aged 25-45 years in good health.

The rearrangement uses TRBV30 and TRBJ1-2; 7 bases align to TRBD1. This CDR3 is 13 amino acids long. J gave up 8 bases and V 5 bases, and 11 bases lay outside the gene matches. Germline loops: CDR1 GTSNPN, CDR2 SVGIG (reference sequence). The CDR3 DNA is TGTGCCTGGGGGACAGATCGAAGAGGGGGCTACACCTTC. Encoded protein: CAWGTDRRGGYTF. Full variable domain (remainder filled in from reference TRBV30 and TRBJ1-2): SQTIHQWPATLVQPVGSPLSLECTVEGTSNPNLYWYRQAAGRGLQLLFYSVGIGQISSEVPQNLSASRPQDRQFILSSKKLLLSDSGFYLCAWGTDRRGGYTFGSGTRLTVV.

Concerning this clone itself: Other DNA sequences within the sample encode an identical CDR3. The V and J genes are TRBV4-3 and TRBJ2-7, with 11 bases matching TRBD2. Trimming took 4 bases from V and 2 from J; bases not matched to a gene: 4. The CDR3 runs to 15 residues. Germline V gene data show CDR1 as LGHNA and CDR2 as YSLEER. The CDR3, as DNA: TGCGCCAGCAGCCCGGGACTAGCGGAAACCTACGAGCAGTACTTC. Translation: CASSPGLAETYEQYF.

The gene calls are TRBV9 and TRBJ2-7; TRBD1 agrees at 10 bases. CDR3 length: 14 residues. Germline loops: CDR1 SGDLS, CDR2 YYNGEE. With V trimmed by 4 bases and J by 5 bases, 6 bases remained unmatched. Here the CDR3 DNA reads TGTGCCAGCAGCTTTGGACAGGGGGGGAACGAGCAGTACTTC. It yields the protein CASSFGQGGNEQYF.

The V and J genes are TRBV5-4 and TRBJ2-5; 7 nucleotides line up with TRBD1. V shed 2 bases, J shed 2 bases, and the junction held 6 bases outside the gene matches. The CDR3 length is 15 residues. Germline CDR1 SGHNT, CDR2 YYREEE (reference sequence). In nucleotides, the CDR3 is TGTGCCAGCAGCTTTACGGGACAGCTTCAAGAGACCCAGTACTTC. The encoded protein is CASSFTGQLQETQYF.

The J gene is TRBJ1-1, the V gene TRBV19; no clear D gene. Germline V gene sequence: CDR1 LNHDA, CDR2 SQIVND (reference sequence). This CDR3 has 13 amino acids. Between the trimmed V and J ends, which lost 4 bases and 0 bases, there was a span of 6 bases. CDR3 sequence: CASSRLMNTEAFF. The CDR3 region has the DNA TGTGCCAGTAGTAGGTTGATGAACACTGAAGCTTTCTTT.

CDR3 in amino acids: CASSLGLGAGNTEAFF. DNA of the CDR3: TGTGCCAGCAGCTTAGGTTTGGGGGCAGGAAACACTGAAGCTTTCTTT. The chain uses TRBV7-9 and TRBJ1-1; a weak D match, TRBD1 (6 bases). The CDR3 contains 16 residues. Trimming took 1 base from V and 2 from J, leaving 14 bases between them. Per the germline V gene, CDR1 is SEHNR and CDR2 is FQNEAQ (reference sequence). The whole variable domain, filled in from reference TRBV7-9 and TRBJ1-1, reads DTGVSQNPRHKITKRGQNVTFRCDPISEHNRLYWYRQTLGQGPEFLTYFQNEAQLEKSRLLSDRFSAERPKGSFSTLEIQRTEQGDSAMYLCASSLGLGAGNTEAFFGQGTRLTVV.

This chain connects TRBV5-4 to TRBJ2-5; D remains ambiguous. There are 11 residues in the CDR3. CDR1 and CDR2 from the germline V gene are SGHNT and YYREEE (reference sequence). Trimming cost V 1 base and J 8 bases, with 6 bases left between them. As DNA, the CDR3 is TGTGCCAGCAGCTTGTTGGGAACCCAGTACTTC. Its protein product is CASSLLGTQYF.

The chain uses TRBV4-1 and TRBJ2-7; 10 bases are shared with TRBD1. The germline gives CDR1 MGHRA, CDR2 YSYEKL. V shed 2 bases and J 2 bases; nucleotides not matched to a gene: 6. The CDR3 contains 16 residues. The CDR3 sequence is CASSQLTGTGAYEQYF. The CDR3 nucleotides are TGCGCCAGCAGCCAACTTACCGGGACAGGGGCCTACGAGCAGTACTTC.

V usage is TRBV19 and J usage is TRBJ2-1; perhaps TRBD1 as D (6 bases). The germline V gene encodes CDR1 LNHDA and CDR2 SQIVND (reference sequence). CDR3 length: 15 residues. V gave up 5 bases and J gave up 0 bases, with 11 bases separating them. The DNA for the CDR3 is TGTGCCAGTAGTCTGGACAGCAGCTCCTACAATGAGCAGTTCTTC. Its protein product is CASSLDSSSYNEQFF.

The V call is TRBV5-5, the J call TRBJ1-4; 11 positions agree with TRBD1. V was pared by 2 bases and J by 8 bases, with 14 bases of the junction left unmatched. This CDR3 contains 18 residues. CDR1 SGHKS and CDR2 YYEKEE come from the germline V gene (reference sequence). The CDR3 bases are TGTGCCAGCAGCTTCGGATTGGACAGGGGGCAGCTTAGCGAAAAACTGTTTTTT. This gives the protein CASSFGLDRGQLSEKLFF.

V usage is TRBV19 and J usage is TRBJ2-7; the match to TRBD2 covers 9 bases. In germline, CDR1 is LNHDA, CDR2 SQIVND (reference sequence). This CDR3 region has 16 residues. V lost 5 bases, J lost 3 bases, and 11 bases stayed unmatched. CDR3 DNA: TGTGCCAGTAGTCCCGCCGCGGGAGGGTCAGGCTACGAGCAGTACTTC. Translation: CASSPAAGGSGYEQYF.

The CDR3 DNA is TGTGCCAGCAGCTTGGACGCTTACGAGCAGTACTTC. This translates into CASSLDAYEQYF. The chain recombines TRBV5-8 with TRBJ2-7; D is unresolved. The CDR3 has 12 amino acids. V was cut by 0 bases and J by 4 bases, with 5 bases left in between. Germline CDR1 is SGHTS and CDR2 is YDEGEE.

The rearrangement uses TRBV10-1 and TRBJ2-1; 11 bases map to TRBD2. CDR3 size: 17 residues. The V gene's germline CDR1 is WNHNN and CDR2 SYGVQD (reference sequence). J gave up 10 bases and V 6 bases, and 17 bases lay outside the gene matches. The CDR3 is CASRSPLTSGRGPEQFF. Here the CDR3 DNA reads TGCGCCAGCAGGTCCCCCTTAACTAGCGGGAGAGGTCCCGAGCAGTTCTTC.

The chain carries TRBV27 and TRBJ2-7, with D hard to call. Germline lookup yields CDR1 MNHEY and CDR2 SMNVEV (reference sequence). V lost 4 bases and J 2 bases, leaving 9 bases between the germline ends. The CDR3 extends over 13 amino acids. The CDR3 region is CASSSWETYEQYF. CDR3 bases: TGTGCCAGCAGTTCATGGGAAACCTACGAGCAGTACTTC.

CDR3 nucleotide sequence: TGTGCCAGCAGCCTTCCGGACCAGCCCCAGCATTTT. Its translation: CASSLPDQPQHF. V usage is TRBV5-4 and J usage is TRBJ1-5; D uncertain. V was clipped by 4 bases and J by 7 bases, with 9 bases between them. The CDR3 contains 12 residues. Germline CDR1 reads SGHNT; CDR2 reads YYREEE (reference sequence).

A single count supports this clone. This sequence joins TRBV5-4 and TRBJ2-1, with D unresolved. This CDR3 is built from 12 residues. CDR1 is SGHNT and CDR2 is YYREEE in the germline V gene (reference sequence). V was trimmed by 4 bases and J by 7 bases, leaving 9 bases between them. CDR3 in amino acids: CASSGLENEQFF. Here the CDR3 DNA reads TGTGCCAGCAGCGGGCTGGAAAATGAGCAGTTCTTC.

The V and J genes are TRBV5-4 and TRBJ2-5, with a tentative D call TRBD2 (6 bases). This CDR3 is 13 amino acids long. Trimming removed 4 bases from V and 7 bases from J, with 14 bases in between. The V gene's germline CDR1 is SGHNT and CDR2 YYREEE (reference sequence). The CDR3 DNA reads TGTGCCAGCAGCCCTAGCGCTGACGGGACCCAGTACTTC. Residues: CASSPSADGTQYF.

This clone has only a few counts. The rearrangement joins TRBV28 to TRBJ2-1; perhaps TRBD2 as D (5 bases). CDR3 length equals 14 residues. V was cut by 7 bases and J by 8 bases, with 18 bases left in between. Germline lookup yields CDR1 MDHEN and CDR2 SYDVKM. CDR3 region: CASKSPSFGDEQFF. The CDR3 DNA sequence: TGTGCCAGCAAGTCCCCTAGCTTTGGAGATGAGCAGTTCTTC.

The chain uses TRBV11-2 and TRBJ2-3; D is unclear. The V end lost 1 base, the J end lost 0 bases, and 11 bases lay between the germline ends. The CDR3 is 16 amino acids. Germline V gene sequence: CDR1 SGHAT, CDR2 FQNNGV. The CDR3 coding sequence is TGTGCCAGCAGCTTAGCGTACTGGTCTAGCACAGATACGCAGTATTTT. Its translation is CASSLAYWSSTDTQYF.

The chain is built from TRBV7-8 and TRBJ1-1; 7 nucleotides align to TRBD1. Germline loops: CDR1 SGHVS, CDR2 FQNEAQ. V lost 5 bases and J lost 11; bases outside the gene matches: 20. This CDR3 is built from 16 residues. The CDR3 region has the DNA TGTGCCAGCAGCGTCGGGACAGATGAATACACCGGGCGGGCTTTCTTT. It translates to CASSVGTDEYTGRAFF.